This T cell receptor (beta chain) emerged from a study of blood T cells in healthy people across ages. Overall study results and limits: Estimates drawn from one million T cells were deemed to understate diversity.

Isolated PBMCs totaled at least 6 million in each sample. Samples each yielded at least 5 micrograms of total RNA. With a J-beta primer mix and a sample-barcoded 5' primer, a second PCR ran about 7 to 12 cycles. Every sample gave at least 2.5 million paired-end reads containing CDR3. TCRdb itself ran the 5' RACE reads through MiXCR, one entry per CDR3 protein. Of 800,000 to 1,000,000 distinct CDR3 sequences listed, roughly 43% are singletons. CDR3 length: 15 residues. Trimming removed 2 bases from V and 2 bases from J; junction bases left unmatched: 3. Germline V CDR1 and CDR2: DFQATT, SNEGSKA (reference sequence). To note about this clonotype: Its antigen remains unknown.

The sequenced sample was blood. This TCR was sampled from a man aged 25 to 45 in good health. The chain links TRBV20-1 to TRBJ1-5, with TRBD1 matching 10 bases. In DNA form, the CDR3 reads TGCAGTGCTAGATCCGGGACAGGGGGCAATCAGCCCCAGCATTTT. Translation: CSARSGTGGNQPQHF.